This is a list of T cell receptor beta chains from one sample in a study of identical twins. TCRdb called the 5' RACE reads again in MiXCR, with one record for every CDR3 protein. The sample lists about 1.7 million distinct CDR3 sequences, under 35% seen once, with about 0.27% in the top ten. Sequencing used cord blood. The receptors here all came from a newborn girl in good health. CDR3s include the opening cysteine and the closing phenylalanine or tryptophan. D genes are given only for firm matches. Clone sizes are given selectively: once, few, many, or a class where the clone is expanded.

d_call	v_call	clone_size	j_call	cdr3_nt	cdr3_aa
-	TRBV24-1	-	TRBJ2-3	TGTGCCACCAGTGATTTGGGACGTGGGACTCTCACAGATACGCAGTATTTT	CATSDLGRGTLTDTQYF
TRBD1	TRBV28	-	TRBJ1-6	TGTGCCAGCAGTTTCCCGACAGGGAATAATTCACCCCTCCACTTT	CASSFPTGNNSPLHF
-	TRBV7-8	-	TRBJ2-2	TGTGCCAGCAGCTTGGCAGGGATGAACACCGGGGAGCTGTTTTTT	CASSLAGMNTGELFF
-	TRBV6-5	few	TRBJ2-5	TGTGCCAGCAGTTACGGGTCTGGGACCCAAGGAGAGACCCAGTACTTC	CASSYGSGTQGETQYF
-	TRBV15	-	TRBJ1-6	TGTGCCACCAGCAGAGTAGAAGGGCTTTATAATTCACCCCTCCACTTT	CATSRVEGLYNSPLHF
TRBD2	TRBV5-1	-	TRBJ2-7	TGCGCCAGCAGCTTGCGGCTGGGACTAGCGGGGGGAAGCTCCTACAATGAGCAGTACTTC	CASSLRLGLAGGSSYNEQYF
-	TRBV10-3	few	TRBJ1-1	TGTGCCATCAGTGAGTCGTGGGAGAACCCTGAAGCTTTCTTT	CAISESWENPEAFF
TRBD2	TRBV7-2	-	TRBJ2-1	TGTGCCAGCAGCTTAGGTCTGCGGGAGGGGGAGCAGTTCTTC	CASSLGLREGEQFF
TRBD1	TRBV7-2	-	TRBJ1-2	TGTGCCTGCAGCTTAATTGCTGGGACAGGGACATACTATGGCTACACCTTC	CACSLIAGTGTYYGYTF
-	TRBV24-1	-	TRBJ2-1	TGTGCCACCAGTGATCAGGGGCGACACAATGAGCAGTTCTTC	CATSDQGRHNEQFF
-	TRBV20-1	-	TRBJ2-3	TGCAGTGCTGACAGGCGCACAGATACGCAGTATTTT	CSADRRTDTQYF
TRBD2	TRBV7-9	-	TRBJ2-7	TGTGCCAGCAGCCAACCCGGACTAGCGGGGTCCTCCTACGAGCAGTACTTC	CASSQPGLAGSSYEQYF
-	TRBV12-3/TRBV12-4	-	TRBJ2-1	TGTGCCAGCAGTTTAAAGTTTGAGCAGTTCTTC	CASSLKFEQFF
TRBD2	TRBV29-1	-	TRBJ2-1	TGCAGCGTTGATTGGCTAGCGGGAGCTCTCTACAATGAGCAGTTCTTC	CSVDWLAGALYNEQFF
TRBD2	TRBV5-1	-	TRBJ2-1	TGCGCCAGCAGCTTTGGCGGGACTAGCGGGAGTGAGCAGTTCTTC	CASSFGGTSGSEQFF
-	TRBV6-6	-	TRBJ2-7	TGTGCCAGCAGTTCCGCGGCCAGGCCCTCCTACAATGAGCAGTACTTC	CASSSAARPSYNEQYF
-	TRBV7-2	-	TRBJ2-3	TGTGCCAGCAGCCCTAGACAGGTAGCTAGCACAGATACGCAGTATTTT	CASSPRQVASTDTQYF
TRBD2	TRBV19	-	TRBJ2-1	TGTGCCAGTAGTTCTACTAGCGGGAGATGGGTTGAGCAGTTCTTC	CASSSTSGRWVEQFF
-	TRBV5-1	few	TRBJ2-3	TGCGCCAGCAGCCGGGGGCTAGCGTTCTTCTTCACAGATACGCAGTATTTT	CASSRGLAFFFTDTQYF
-	TRBV6-5	few	TRBJ1-1	TGTGCCAGCAGTTACTCGAGGGTAGGGCGGATGAACACTGAAGCTTTCTTT	CASSYSRVGRMNTEAFF
-	TRBV19	-	TRBJ1-1	TGTGCCACTGGAACGACAGTGAACACTGAAGCTTTCTTT	CATGTTVNTEAFF
-	TRBV20-1	-	TRBJ2-2	TGCAGTGCTAGAGCGCACACCGGGGAGCTGTTTTTT	CSARAHTGELFF
-	TRBV7-2	-	TRBJ2-2	TGTGCCAGCAGCTTACAACCTGGCCTGGGAACCGGGGAGCTGTTTTTT	CASSLQPGLGTGELFF
-	TRBV4-1	-	TRBJ2-7	TGCGCCAGCAGCCAAGAGGTCAGTACCTACGAGCAGTACTTC	CASSQEVSTYEQYF
-	TRBV28	few	TRBJ2-3	TGTGCCAGCAGTCTTCGGGTCGTAGCAGATACGCAGTATTTT	CASSLRVVADTQYF
-	TRBV9	few	TRBJ2-7	TGTGCCAGCAGCGTAGGCGTCAGCTACTACGAGCAGTACTTC	CASSVGVSYYEQYF
TRBD2	TRBV4-2	-	TRBJ2-2	TGTGCCAGCAGCCAAAGCGGGGGGAGGGACACCGGGGAGCTGTTTTTT	CASSQSGGRDTGELFF
-	TRBV3-1	-	TRBJ1-2	TGTGCCAGCAGCCTTCATGGGGGCGGCTACACCTTC	CASSLHGGGYTF
TRBD2	TRBV10-3	-	TRBJ2-1	TGTGCCATCAACCCTGGACTAGCGGGGGCTAATGAGCAGTTCTTC	CAINPGLAGANEQFF
-	TRBV6-5	-	TRBJ1-5	TGTGCCAGCAGTTACCGGCAGGGCGGGCTATATAGCAATCAGCCCCAGCATTTT	CASSYRQGGLYSNQPQHF
TRBD1	TRBV20-1	few	TRBJ1-5	TGCAGTGCTGCTCAGGGGGCGAATCAGCCCCAGCATTTT	CSAAQGANQPQHF
-	TRBV12-3/TRBV12-4	-	TRBJ1-5	TGTGCCAGCACCCCCTTGGGGGGAATTAGCAATCAGCCCCAGCATTTT	CASTPLGGISNQPQHF
TRBD1	TRBV12-3/TRBV12-4	-	TRBJ1-3	TGTGCCAGCAGCCCCTGGGACAGATCAACTGGAAACACCATATATTTT	CASSPWDRSTGNTIYF
-	TRBV12-3/TRBV12-4	-	TRBJ2-4	TGTGCCAGCAGTCCGAGCCGGGCCCTAAACATTCAGTACTTC	CASSPSRALNIQYF
-	TRBV20-1	-	TRBJ2-3	TGCAGTGCTAGAGTACGGCATACGCAGTATTTT	CSARVRHTQYF
TRBD2	TRBV4-2	-	TRBJ2-3	TGTGCCAGCAGCCAAGCCTTCTCCGGGACTAGCGGGGTAGGAGATACGCAGTATTTT	CASSQAFSGTSGVGDTQYF
-	TRBV29-1	few	TRBJ2-1	TGCAGCGTTGCTGTCTACAATGAGCAGTTCTTC	CSVAVYNEQFF
TRBD2	TRBV10-3	few	TRBJ2-7	TGTGCCATCAGTGCCCTAGCGGGAGAGTTCTACGAGCAGTACTTC	CAISALAGEFYEQYF
TRBD1	TRBV6-6	few	TRBJ2-1	TGTGCCAGCAGTTACTCTCCGGACAGGAACAGGGACAATGAGCAGTTCTTC	CASSYSPDRNRDNEQFF
-	TRBV4-2	-	TRBJ2-3	TGTGCCAGCAGCCGACCCCTGGAGCGTCCCACAGATACGCAGTATTTT	CASSRPLERPTDTQYF
TRBD1	TRBV9	-	TRBJ2-1	TGTGCCAGCAGCCCGAGGACAGGGGGAAACTACAATGAGCAGTTCTTC	CASSPRTGGNYNEQFF
-	TRBV2	-	TRBJ1-2	TGTGCCAGCGGGACCGGCCACTATGGCTACACCTTC	CASGTGHYGYTF
-	TRBV7-2	few	TRBJ2-1	TGTGCCAGCAGCTTTTTTAGGGGGGCCCTCTCTTACAATGAGCAGTTCTTC	CASSFFRGALSYNEQFF
-	TRBV3-1	many	TRBJ2-3	TGTGCCAGCAGCCTGCAACCACTCACAGATACGCAGTATTTT	CASSLQPLTDTQYF
-	TRBV12-3/TRBV12-4	few	TRBJ1-5	TGTGCCAGCAGTTTCACAGTAGGGAGCAATCAGCCCCAGCATTTT	CASSFTVGSNQPQHF
-	TRBV21-1	-	TRBJ1-3	TGTGCCAGCAGCAAACAGGGCGAGAACACCATATATTTT	CASSKQGENTIYF
-	TRBV15	-	TRBJ1-1	TGTGCCACCAGCAGAGGCGGGGGGCGGTACACTGAAGCTTTCTTT	CATSRGGGRYTEAFF
-	TRBV28	few	TRBJ2-1	TGTGCCAGCAGTTTACTGATCGGTACCCGGGGGAACAATGAGCAGTTCTTC	CASSLLIGTRGNNEQFF
TRBD1	TRBV20-1	-	TRBJ2-7	TGCAGTGCTAGAGATTACAGGGGGCCCTACGAGCAGTACTTC	CSARDYRGPYEQYF
-	TRBV5-1	-	TRBJ2-1	TGCGCCAGCAGCTTGACGATGTTGGCGCATGAGCAGTTCTTC	CASSLTMLAHEQFF
-	TRBV2	-	TRBJ2-7	TGTGCCAGCAGGGCTGGGACTTCGAAGACCTACAATGAGCAGTACTTC	CASRAGTSKTYNEQYF